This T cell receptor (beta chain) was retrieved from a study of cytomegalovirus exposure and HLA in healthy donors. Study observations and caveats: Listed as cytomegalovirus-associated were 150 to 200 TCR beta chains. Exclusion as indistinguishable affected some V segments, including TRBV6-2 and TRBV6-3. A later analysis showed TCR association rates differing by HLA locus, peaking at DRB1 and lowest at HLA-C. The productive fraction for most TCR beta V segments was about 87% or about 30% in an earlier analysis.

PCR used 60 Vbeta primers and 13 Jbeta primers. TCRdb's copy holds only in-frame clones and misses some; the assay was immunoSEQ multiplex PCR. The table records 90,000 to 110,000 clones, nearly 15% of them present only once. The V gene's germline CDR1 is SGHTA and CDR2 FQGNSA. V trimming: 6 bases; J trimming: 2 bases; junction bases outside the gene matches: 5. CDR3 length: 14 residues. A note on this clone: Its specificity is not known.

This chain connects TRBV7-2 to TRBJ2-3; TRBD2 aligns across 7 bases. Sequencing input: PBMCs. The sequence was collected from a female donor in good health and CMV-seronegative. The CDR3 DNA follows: TGTGCCAGCAGTACTAGCGTCGTCACAGATACGCAGTATTTT. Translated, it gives CASSTSVVTDTQYF.